The clone carrying this T cell receptor beta chain appeared a few times. Original processing notes: Reference gene primer amplification yielded estimated nucleated cell counts. The data were produced by immunoSEQ multiplex PCR, yet TCRdb's version contains in-frame clones alone and is incomplete. Clonal size and the V and J genes are those of that table, whereas D and trimming came from the DNA. Of 60,000 to 85,000 clones detected, roughly 70% appear once; the ten largest clones hold 20% to 25%. These data are taken from a study of blood T cell repertoires in COVID-19. Study-wide context: PBMCs, B-cell-depleted T cells, or T cells were the source of the cDNA or gDNA that made up the material.

The V segment lost 4 bases and the J segment 4 bases; nucleotides outside the gene matches: 6. The CDR3 runs 15 residues. Germline values: CDR1 SQVTM, CDR2 ANQGSEA. The receptor's source is a man aged 70 or older with acute or convalescent COVID-19. V usage is TRBV29-1 and J usage is TRBJ2-3; 12 bases agree with TRBD2. Specimen: peripheral blood. The chain's CDR3 is CSVGSSGRAADTQYF. The CDR3 DNA reads as TGCAGCGTTGGGTCTAGCGGGAGGGCCGCAGATACGCAGTATTTT.